This T cell receptor (beta chain) was found in a study of a mutant IDH1 vaccine in newly diagnosed glioma (dated by TCRdb to the early 2020s). About the investigation overall: Vaccination was initiated 4-6 weeks after radiotherapy alone, or concurrently with temozolomide cycles in the chemotherapy-containing groups. Of the 32 patients who were treated, about 62% were male and approximately 40% were female, and the mean age was approximately 40 years. Prior to enrollment, patients had been given standard therapy consisting of radiotherapy alone, temozolomide alone, or radiochemotherapy with temozolomide, with the combination given to most patients. The week-35 safety follow-up took place at visit V12, and the week-47 end of study took place at visit V13. Peripheral blood was collected at six visits: V03 (baseline), V05, V07, V10, V12 and V13. For exploratory analyses, longitudinal TCRB deep sequencing was carried out in some 25 treated patients wherever samples were available. Here is what the overall study found, with its caveats: Changes in the top peripheral T cell clonotypes picked up by TCRB sequencing did not appear to be linked to pseudoprogression. Across multiple MHC alleles, vaccine-induced immune responses were seen in nearly 95% of patients. According to the authors, sample limitations meant that analyses of patient blood samples could not be reproduced. Selection of PBMC samples for TCRB deep sequencing was based on availability.

The time point label, as the study defines it: week 47, end of study. Each vaccine dose was 300 ug of a 20-mer mutant IDH1 peptide in Montanide, given subcutaneously with topical imiquimod. Patients were given eight vaccinations, in weeks 1, 3, 5, 7, 11, 15, 19 and 23, which matched visits V03 through V10. Newly diagnosed WHO grade 3 or 4 IDH1-mutant astrocytomas showing loss of nuclear ATRX were present in the donors. The samples were drawn from NOA16, a multicentre, single-arm, open-label phase I trial in Germany that tested a mutant IDH1 peptide vaccine in humans for the first time. Genomic DNA for TCRB sequencing was extracted from EDTA blood using the DNeasy Blood and Tissue Kit. As encoded in the germline V gene, CDR1 is LGHNA while CDR2 is YNFKEQ. The CDR3 covers 16 residues, taking in both the cysteine and the phenylalanine. The retained sequence is limited to the CDR3, 48 bases, with the frame set at the first base. At the junction V is shortened by 4 bases and J by 2 bases, with 17 bases in between.

As concerns this clone: This receptor's antigen is unknown. Base qualities were left out, and no much larger clone turns up one base away.

Library preparation used the immunoSEQ multiplex PCR assay. Rearranged TCR beta chain sequences were amplified with the hsTCRB Kit following the manufacturer's protocol. TCRB libraries were sequenced on an Illumina MiSeq. Processing in the source paper ran as follows. The kit vendor's proprietary platform handled demultiplexing, trimming and gene mapping. The table was pulled from immuneACCESS by TCRdb, which kept in-frame rearrangements only. Such tables lose some clones; where checked, under half of the loss comes from unresolved V genes, and the rest has no known cause. V and J calls and clone size are copied from that table; D and trimming were computed from the DNA. This sample has about 83,000 clones in its table, and roughly four fifths of those were observed once. The ten largest clones take up more than 4.5% of the sample.

The TCR sequence derives from a middle-aged man with glioma. Material: PBMCs, obtained from a glioma patient whose treatment included an IDH1 peptide vaccine. In this chain, TRBV4-2 is recombined with TRBJ2-5; a confident D gene designation cannot be given. The CDR3 protein: CASSPGRSAAQETQYF. The nucleotides are TGTGCCAGCAGCCCAGGTCGCTCAGCAGCGCAAGAGACCCAGTACTTC.